These 7 T cell receptor beta chains came from one sample sequenced in a study of OX40 agonist ivuxolimab in advanced cancers. Produced via immunoSEQ multiplex PCR; TCRdb's table is partial and in-frame only. The sample lists roughly 83,000 clones, roughly nine tenths occurring once. The sample was CD4+ or CD8+ T cells sorted from blood, taken in a trial of the OX40 agonist ivuxolimab. The receptors were gathered from an adult with an advanced solid tumor such as melanoma, head and neck, liver or kidney cancer.

The genes are TRBV6-6 and TRBJ2-3; possible D gene TRBD2, 6 bases. V lost 6 bases and J lost 2, with 15 bases in between. The CDR3 covers 15 residues. CDR1 and CDR2 from the germline V gene are MNHNY and SVGAGI (reference sequence). CDR3 region: CASRVGLLHTDTQYF. CDR3 coding DNA: TGTGCCAGCAGAGTCGGACTACTTCACACAGATACGCAGTATTTT.

The chain links TRBV28 to TRBJ1-5; TRBD1 agrees at 7 bases. Per the germline V gene, CDR1 is MDHEN and CDR2 is SYDVKM. Trimming cost V 7 bases and J 5 bases; bases outside gene matches: 8. The CDR3 is 14 residues long. The CDR3 here is CASTNQGDHQPQHF. The CDR3 DNA follows: TGTGCCAGCACGAATCAGGGGGATCATCAGCCCCAGCATTTT. The entire variable domain, with the rest obtained from reference TRBV28 and TRBJ1-5, is as follows: DVKVTQSSRYLVKRTGEKVFLECVQDMDHENMFWYRQDPGLGLRLIYFSYDVKMKEKGDIPEGYSVSREKKERFSLILESASTNQTSMYLCASTNQGDHQPQHFGDGTRLSIL.

The gene calls are TRBV7-2 and TRBJ1-2; TRBD1 agrees at 7 bases. V shed 5 bases and J 3 bases; nucleotides not matched to a gene: 6. This CDR3 region has 14 residues. Germline V lookup: CDR1 SGHTA, CDR2 FQGNSA. DNA of the CDR3: TGTGCCAGCAGCCCCCGACAGGGCTACTATGGCTACACCTTC. This codes for CASSPRQGYYGYTF. Full variable domain (remainder filled in from reference TRBV7-2 and TRBJ1-2): GAGVSQSPSNKVTEKGKDVELRCDPISGHTALYWYRQSLGQGLEFLIYFQGNSAPDKSGLPSDRFSAERTGGSVSTLTIQRTQQEDSAVYLCASSPRQGYYGYTFGSGTRLTVV.

J is TRBJ2-7 and V is TRBV6-5, with D possibly matching TRBD1 (6 bases). The CDR3 is 15 amino acids. V was shortened by 0 bases and J by 3 bases, with 12 bases between the two germline ends. The germline CDR1 and CDR2 sequences are MNHEY and SVGAGI. CDR3 bases: TGTGCCAGCAGTTACTCGACAGGAGCCCACTACGAGCAGTACTTC. Amino acid sequence: CASSYSTGAHYEQYF.

The rearrangement uses TRBV30 and TRBJ1-5; D ambiguous. The CDR3 sequence is 14 residues long. Trimming cost V 0 bases and J 4 bases, with 10 bases left between them. Germline CDR1 GTSNPN, CDR2 SVGIG (reference sequence). The CDR3 DNA reads as TGTGCCTGGAGTGTACCGGCAGCTAATCAGCCCCAGCATTTT. Its translation is CAWSVPAANQPQHF.

This chain links TRBV19 with TRBJ1-2, with D tentatively TRBD1 (5 bases). V shed 1 base and J shed 5 bases, with 5 bases lying between them. This CDR3 contains 12 residues. In germline, CDR1 is LNHDA, CDR2 SQIVND (reference sequence). Written as DNA, the CDR3 is TGTGCCAGTAGTATAGCAGGGTATGGCTACACCTTC. Translated, it gives CASSIAGYGYTF.

The chain uses TRBV19 and TRBJ1-2, with a tentative D call TRBD1 (5 bases). The germline CDR1 and CDR2 sequences are LNHDA and SQIVND (reference sequence). V was trimmed by 5 bases and J by 4 bases, leaving 20 bases between them. The length of the CDR3 is 16 residues. This CDR3 reads CASSPLEGIWVYGYTF. CDR3 DNA: TGTGCCAGTAGTCCACTGGAGGGGATCTGGGTCTATGGCTACACCTTC. The full variable domain, completed using reference TRBV19 and TRBJ1-2, is DGGITQSPKYLFRKEGQNVTLSCEQNLNHDAMYWYRQDPGQGLRLIYYSQIVNDFQKGDIAEGYSVSREKKESFPLTVTSAQKNPTAFYLCASSPLEGIWVYGYTFGSGTRLTVV.